This T cell receptor (beta chain) derives from a study of cytomegalovirus exposure and HLA in healthy donors. Study-level background: There were some 400 genotyped donors. Of these, 81% fell in the genetic ancestry cluster associated with self-reported Caucasian donors.

The PCR used 60 Vbeta and 13 Jbeta primers. Sequenced by immunoSEQ multiplex PCR; TCRdb stores in-frame clones only, minus some. This sample carries 150,000 to 200,000 clones, with around 1.2% going to the ten biggest clones. The CDR3 contains 15 residues. The V end lost 3 bases, the J end lost 2 bases, and 13 bases lay between the germline ends. The germline V gene encodes CDR1 SGHDN and CDR2 FVKESK. This sequence was found in a woman aged 55-70 years in good health and CMV-seronegative. The specimen sequenced was PBMCs. The rearrangement uses TRBV14 and TRBJ2-5; tentative D call: TRBD1 (6 bases). This chain's CDR3 is CASSHVTGGQETQYF. CDR3 nucleotide sequence: TGTGCCAGCAGCCATGTGACAGGCGGTCAAGAGACCCAGTACTTC.